The present entry profiles one T cell receptor beta chain with its context. This clone has a single count. Its antigen specificity is not known. No per-base quality is available; no much larger clone lies one base away. Each collaborating institution followed its own protocols to collect whole blood in K2EDTA tubes. For TCRbeta analysis, collaborators shipped samples in one of three forms: frozen whole blood, isolated PBMCs, or DNA extracted from either of those sample types. The immunoSEQ Assay, a bias-controlled multiplex PCR, was used to amplify TCRbeta CDR3 regions from genomic DNA. From the authors' description of their analysis: The number of nucleated cells in each sample was estimated by amplification of reference gene primers within the assay. To quantify the absolute abundance of each unique TCRbeta CDR3 rearrangement, sequence reads were collapsed and filtered. For each sample, productive Simpson clonality was calculated by taking the square root of Simpson's diversity index across productive rearrangements. Entries here come from immuneACCESS through TCRdb and include only in-frame sequences with V and J called. Some clones fail to appear in such tables; in the studies checked, an unresolved V gene covers under half of the shortfall, and the cause of the remainder is unknown. V, J and clone size were drawn from that table, and D and trimming were deduced from the DNA. This sample holds some 340,000 clones; around 88% were observed only once. The ten top clones hold just under 3% of the sample.

The sample is drawn from a study of blood T cell repertoires in COVID-19 (TCRdb year 2020). For context, the study as a whole: The collaborator samples originated in the United States, Italy and Spain and spanned the acute and convalescent phases of COVID-19. The prospective study material was composed of cDNA or gDNA derived from T cells, B-cell-depleted T cells, or PBMCs. The dataset comprised deeply sampled blood TCRbeta repertoires from subjects exposed to, actively infected with, or recovered from COVID-19. The repertoires were released in a freely available public database intended as a resource for research on the immune response to SARS-CoV-2. The samples were drawn from two sources: the first 160 participants of the ongoing ImmuneRACE study, and some 1,300 subjects contributed by 6 global collaborators. A de-identified subject ID, COVID-19 status, age in years and sex were almost always included in the sample metadata. Where available, HLA class I and class II types were obtained from metadata supplied by the sample provider rather than from assay-based typing.

General conclusions and limits of the study: The amount of clinical and demographic metadata varied by source and participant and was provided uncurated.

V is cut back by 5 bases and J by 0 bases, with 7 bases in the junction unmatched. The germline V gene gives CDR1 as SGHAT and CDR2 as FQNNGV. From its cysteine to its phenylalanine, the CDR3 spans 16 amino acids. Only the CDR3 portion is preserved as DNA: 48 bases, with reading frame beginning at the first base. Sample: peripheral blood. The TCR sequence derives from a man aged 30-40 years with active or convalescent COVID-19. The receptor chain draws on TRBV11-2 and TRBJ2-1; 7 central bases correspond to TRBD1. The sequenced DNA: TGTGCCAGCAGCCCGCTGAGGGGGCGCTCCTACAATGAGCAGTTCTTC. Its translation reads: CASSPLRGRSYNEQFF.